Below are 32 T cell receptor beta chains sequenced from a single sample in a study of early T cells in non-severe SARS-CoV-2 infection. One entry per CDR3 protein results from TCRdb running MiXCR on the 5' RACE reads. The sample consists of tens of thousands of distinct CDR3 sequences, 14% to 15% of them appearing once. The specimen sequenced was whole blood. Source of these receptors: an adult who was a healthcare worker with PCR-confirmed SARS-CoV-2 infection or an uninfected control (not recorded which).

This clonotype came up a few times. This chain joins TRBV18 and TRBJ1-5, with D unresolved. V was trimmed by 3 bases and J by 3 bases, leaving 12 bases between them. The germline CDR1 and CDR2 sequences are KGHSH and LQKENI. The CDR3 has 15 residues. The CDR3 coding sequence is TGTGCCAGCTCACCTGGTGGCAGCTACAATCAGCCCCAGCATTTT. This codes for CASSPGGSYNQPQHF.

This clonotype was counted at least ten times. The gene calls are TRBV2 and TRBJ2-3; possible D gene TRBD2, 6 bases. The germline CDR1 and CDR2 sequences are SNHLY and FYNNEI. Trimming removed 7 bases at V and 2 bases at J, with 13 bases between. CDR3 length equals 14 residues. CDR3 protein: CASNSGTFTDTQYF. The CDR3 nucleotides are TGTGCCAGCAACTCCGGGACTTTCACAGATACGCAGTATTTT. Combining the CDR3 with reference TRBV2 and TRBJ2-3 gives the whole variable domain EPEVTQTPSHQVTQMGQEVILRCVPISNHLYFYWYRQILGQKVEFLVSFYNNEISEKSEIFDDQFSVERPDGSNFTLKIRSTKLEDSAMYFCASNSGTFTDTQYFGPGTRLTVL.

This clonotype was seen more than once but under ten times. Here the CDR3 reads CASSQRGQLLYF. The CDR3 DNA sequence: TGTGCCAGCAGCCAAAGGGGACAGCTTCTGTACTTC. This chain joins TRBV14 and TRBJ2-7, with TRBD1 matching over 7 bases. Germline lookup yields CDR1 SGHDN and CDR2 FVKESK. The CDR3 sequence is 12 residues long. V was pared by 2 bases and J by 12 bases, with 7 bases of the junction left unmatched.

The V call is TRBV28, the J call TRBJ2-7; tentative D call: TRBD1 (6 bases). Germline V gene lookup returns CDR1 MDHEN and CDR2 SYDVKM. V was cut by 4 bases and J by 2 bases, with 18 bases left in between. The CDR3 is made up of 16 amino acids. CDR3 in DNA: TGTGCCAGCAGTTACTACGACAGGCGGTGGGCCTACGAGCAGTACTTC. As protein: CASSYYDRRWAYEQYF.

The chain has TRBV7-9 and TRBJ1-2; D unresolved. Germline V CDR1 and CDR2: SEHNR, FQNEAQ (reference sequence). Trimming left V 5 bases short and J 3 bases short, with 10 bases between. The CDR3 spans 13 residues. CDR3 DNA sequence: TGTGCCAGCAGCGCAGACGTAGACTATGGCTACACCTTC. Amino acids: CASSADVDYGYTF.

The genes are TRBV5-8 and TRBJ1-2; D call uncertain. Germline CDR1 reads SGHTS; CDR2 reads YDEGEE. This CDR3 comprises 12 residues. Trimming took off 1 base at V and 7 bases at J, with 8 bases between the two ends. As DNA, the CDR3 is TGTGCCAGCAGCTTGTCCACGGCTGGCTACACCTTC. It is translated as CASSLSTAGYTF.

This clonotype turned up a few times. The chain joins TRBV24-1 to TRBJ1-2; D not certain. Germline CDR1 KGHDR, CDR2 SFDVKD. The CDR3 is 12 residues long. V lost 1 base to trimming and J lost 4 bases, with 3 bases between them. The CDR3 nucleotides are TGTGCCACCAGTGATTTTCGCTATGGCTACACCTTC. Encoded protein: CATSDFRYGYTF.

This clonotype was counted once. The J gene is TRBJ2-3, the V gene TRBV9; tentatively, D is TRBD1 (6 bases). The CDR3 has 14 residues. Germline CDR1 reads SGDLS; CDR2 reads YYNGEE. V was shortened by 4 bases and J by 2 bases, with 11 bases between the two germline ends. The DNA for the CDR3 is TGTGCCAGCAGCCCGGGACAACTCACAGATACGCAGTATTTT. It yields the protein CASSPGQLTDTQYF.

This clonotype was detected only once. The V gene is TRBV6-5, the J gene TRBJ2-1; TRBD2 might be the D (6 bases). This CDR3 has 15 amino acids. Germline V gives CDR1 MNHEY, CDR2 SVGAGI. The ends were cut back, 5 bases at V and 2 bases at J, with 13 bases in the middle. The chain's CDR3 is CASSLRDSAYNEQFF. The CDR3 region has the DNA TGTGCCAGCAGTCTCCGGGACTCGGCCTACAATGAGCAGTTCTTC.

This chain connects TRBV19 to TRBJ1-2, with 7 bases matching TRBD1. V lost 8 bases, J lost 6 bases, and 6 bases stayed unmatched. CDR3 length: 12 residues. Germline V gene data show CDR1 as LNHDA and CDR2 as SQIVND (reference sequence). CDR3 DNA: TGTGCCAGTCTTGGACAGGCGGATGGCTACACCTTC. Its translation is CASLGQADGYTF.

This clonotype occurred a few times. The rearrangement uses TRBV24-1 and TRBJ2-7, with D hard to call. V dropped 8 bases and J dropped 6 bases, with 10 bases sitting between them. CDR3 length equals 11 residues. Germline lookup yields CDR1 KGHDR and CDR2 SFDVKD. Here the CDR3 DNA reads TGTGCCACCATGAGTCCCTGCGAGCAGTACTTC. Its protein product is CATMSPCEQYF.

The chain links TRBV5-1 to TRBJ2-3; the D gene could be TRBD1 or TRBD2 (7 bases each). From germline, CDR1 is SGHRS and CDR2 YFSETQ. The ends were cut back, 2 bases at V and 2 bases at J, with 15 bases in the middle. There are 16 residues in the CDR3. The CDR3 bases are TGCGCCAGCAGCTTCAAGCGGGACAGTTACACAGATACGCAGTATTTT. Its translation: CASSFKRDSYTDTQYF.

Regarding this clonotype: One end of the junction is discordant with germline, which a read error may explain. This chain connects TRBV2 to TRBJ2-2; 8 positions match TRBD2. Germline CDR1 and CDR2: SNHLY and FYNNEI. There are 14 residues in the CDR3. CDR3 nucleotides: TGTGCCAGCATGACTAGCGCGAACACCGGGGTGCTGTTTTTT. This translates into CASMTSANTGVLFF.

In its sample, this clonotype was seen a few times. This sequence joins TRBV25-1 and TRBJ2-7, with a weak D call TRBD1 (5 bases). The germline V and J ends were trimmed by 5 bases and 5 bases, with 19 bases remaining between them. Germline V gene data show CDR1 as MGHDK and CDR2 as SYGVNS. CDR3 length: 15 amino acids. CDR3 protein: CASSLHQADTHEQYF. For the CDR3, the DNA is TGTGCCAGCAGTCTGCATCAGGCGGACACCCACGAGCAGTACTTC.

There are a few counts of this clonotype. This rearrangement joins TRBV25-1 to TRBJ1-5; D perhaps matches TRBD1 (6 bases). Germline V gives CDR1 MGHDK, CDR2 SYGVNS. V was shortened by 2 bases and J by 2 bases, with 10 bases between the two germline ends. The CDR3 runs 15 residues. CDR3 sequence reads: CASSEGGRGNQPQHF. The DNA for the CDR3 is TGTGCCAGCAGTGAAGGGGGGCGCGGCAATCAGCCCCAGCATTTT.

This clonotype turned up a few times. The V and J genes are TRBV7-8 and TRBJ2-5, with D perhaps TRBD1 or TRBD2 (7 bases each). Germline CDR1 is SGHVS and CDR2 is FQNEAQ. This CDR3 region has 17 residues. V dropped 5 bases and J dropped 2 bases, with 21 bases sitting between them. CDR3: CASSPQGGASGQETQYF. CDR3 nucleotide sequence: TGTGCCAGCAGCCCCCAGGGGGGGGCTAGCGGACAAGAGACCCAGTACTTC.

The chain has TRBV28 and TRBJ2-1; TRBD2 matches at 7 bases. V lost 7 bases to trimming and J lost 6 bases; unmatched junction nucleotides: 6. Germline CDR1 is MDHEN and CDR2 is SYDVKM. This CDR3 has 13 residues. CDR3 amino acids: CASMGGVVNEQFF. DNA for the CDR3: TGTGCCAGCATGGGGGGGGTGGTCAATGAGCAGTTCTTC.

This clonotype has a handful of counts. V and J are TRBV5-1 and TRBJ2-1, with D possibly matching TRBD1 (5 bases). The germline V gene has CDR1 SGHRS and CDR2 YFSETQ. V lost 0 bases and J 2 bases, leaving 15 bases between the germline ends. CDR3 length equals 17 residues. Here the CDR3 DNA reads TGCGCCAGCAGCTTGGTTCGAGGAACAGGAACCTACAATGAGCAGTTCTTC. Amino acids: CASSLVRGTGTYNEQFF.

A few counts support this clonotype. This sequence joins TRBV27 and TRBJ2-3; D is possibly TRBD1 (6 bases). V was trimmed by 1 base and J by 6 bases, leaving 20 bases between them. The CDR3 is made up of 17 amino acids. Germline V lookup: CDR1 MNHEY, CDR2 SMNVEV (reference sequence). CDR3 DNA: TGTGCCAGCAGTTTATTCGGACAGACCACCACCGTGGATACGCAGTATTTT. Protein product: CASSLFGQTTTVDTQYF.

The V call is TRBV12-3 or TRBV12-4, the J call TRBJ1-1, with D unclear. The CDR3 covers 13 residues. The V gene lost 4 bases and the J gene lost 0 bases, with 6 bases spanning the gap. The CDR3 is CASSSQVNTEAFF. In nucleotides, the CDR3 is TGTGCCAGCAGTTCCCAAGTGAACACTGAAGCTTTCTTT.

The gene calls are TRBV20-1 and TRBJ2-5; TRBD1 agrees at 7 bases. Germline V CDR1 and CDR2: DFQATT, SNEGSKA (reference sequence). CDR3 size: 13 residues. Trimming removed 6 bases from V and 4 bases from J; junction bases left unmatched: 8. In DNA, the CDR3 is TGCAGTGCCCCTAGACAGGGTGCAGAGACCCAGTACTTC. Translated, it gives CSAPRQGAETQYF.

On this clonotype: One base away lies a much larger clone, so this may be a sequencing read error. This chain uses TRBV28 with TRBJ1-1; maybe TRBD1 (5 bases). CDR3 length: 16 amino acids. Germline-derived CDR1 and CDR2 are MDHEN and SYDVKM. V shed 3 bases and J shed 4 bases, with 18 bases lying between them. DNA for the CDR3: TGTGCCAGCAGTTTCACCGCAACAGGTTTAGGCACTGAAGCTTTCTTT. Amino acid sequence: CASSFTATGLGTEAFF.

The V call is TRBV28, the J call TRBJ1-4; D may be TRBD1 (6 bases). This CDR3 is 13 amino acids long. V lost 2 bases and J 8 bases, leaving 9 bases between the germline ends. Germline CDR1 MDHEN, CDR2 SYDVKM. CDR3 nucleotides: TGTGCCAGCAGTTTAGGGACAAGGGAAAAACTGTTTTTT. This sequence encodes CASSLGTREKLFF.

This chain uses TRBV4-1 with TRBJ1-5; D remains unclear. Between the trimmed V and J ends, which lost 3 bases and 2 bases, there was a span of 14 bases. The CDR3 runs 16 residues. CDR1 and CDR2 (germline): MGHRA, YSYEKL. The CDR3 loop is CASSQPGGRRNQPQHF. The CDR3 region has the DNA TGCGCCAGCAGCCAGCCGGGCGGACGGCGCAATCAGCCCCAGCATTTT.

The chain carries TRBV5-1 and TRBJ1-4, with D perhaps matching TRBD1 (5 bases). Germline CDR1 and CDR2: SGHRS and YFSETQ. The CDR3 is 14 amino acids. Trimming cost V 1 base and J 3 bases, with 7 bases left between them. The CDR3 protein is CASSLQGSNEKLFF. In DNA form, the CDR3 reads TGCGCCAGCAGCTTGCAGGGATCTAATGAAAAACTGTTTTTT.

Ten or more counts support this clonotype. The V call is TRBV28, the J call TRBJ2-5; a possible D gene is TRBD1 (5 bases). This CDR3 has 15 amino acids. V shed 6 bases and J shed 2 bases, with 16 bases lying between them. CDR1 is MDHEN and CDR2 is SYDVKM in the germline V gene. DNA of the CDR3: TGTGCCAGCAGAACAGGTGGATTTTATCAAGAGACCCAGTACTTC. This gives the protein CASRTGGFYQETQYF.

About this clonotype: The junction does not match germline at one end; this may be a read error. V gene TRBV29-1 combines with J gene TRBJ2-4, with D tentatively TRBD2 (5 bases). The germline V gene has CDR1 SQVTM and CDR2 ANQGSEA. The CDR3 totals 14 residues. The CDR3 DNA follows: TGCGGCGTTGAATCCGGGATTGCCAAAAACATTCAGTACTTC. This encodes CGVESGIAKNIQYF.

This clonotype was seen a handful of times. The V gene is TRBV7-6, the J gene TRBJ2-1; the D gene is possibly TRBD2 (5 bases). Per the germline V gene, CDR1 is SGHVS and CDR2 is FNYEAQ. The CDR3 length is 16 residues. V dropped 5 bases and J dropped 5 bases, with 19 bases sitting between them. In nucleotides, the CDR3 is TGTGCCAGCAGCCACTCGAAGGGCGTGAGGGACAATGAGCAGTTCTTC. Translation: CASSHSKGVRDNEQFF.

This clonotype was observed a few times. The rearrangement links TRBV7-9 to TRBJ2-1; weak D call: TRBD2 (5 bases). With 5 bases removed from V and 6 bases from J, the gap between germline ends came to 14 bases. Germline V gene lookup returns CDR1 SEHNR and CDR2 FQNEAQ (reference sequence). This CDR3 comprises 14 residues. CDR3 DNA: TGTGCCAGCAGCCCCCGGGCTAGCCTCAATGAGCAGTTCTTC. Protein product: CASSPRASLNEQFF. Using reference TRBV7-9 and TRBJ2-1 for the parts outside the CDR3, the full variable domain is DTGVSQNPRHKITKRGQNVTFRCDPISEHNRLYWYRQTLGQGPEFLTYFQNEAQLEKSRLLSDRFSAERPKGSFSTLEIQRTEQGDSAMYLCASSPRASLNEQFFGPGTRLTVL.

This clonotype was detected a few times. J is TRBJ1-4 and V is TRBV18, with D possibly matching TRBD1 (6 bases). Looked up from germline, CDR1 is KGHSH and CDR2 is LQKENI. Trimming left V 3 bases short and J 5 bases short, with 13 bases between. This CDR3 comprises 15 residues. In nucleotides, the CDR3 is TGTGCCAGCTCACCCCAGGGGACTACAAATGAAAAACTGTTTTTT. As protein: CASSPQGTTNEKLFF.

This clonotype was detected only a few times. This chain joins TRBV6-2 or TRBV6-3 and TRBJ1-5; no clear D gene. This CDR3 spans 14 amino acids. From germline, CDR1 is MNHEY and CDR2 SVGEGT. V gave up 7 bases and J gave up 4 bases, with 14 bases separating them. The CDR3 here is CASTGAYRNQPQHF. The CDR3 bases are TGTGCCAGCACAGGCGCCTATAGGAATCAGCCCCAGCATTTT.

This chain links TRBV5-1 with TRBJ2-1; D not resolved. Germline V gene data show CDR1 as SGHRS and CDR2 as YFSETQ. The ends were cut back, 0 bases at V and 0 bases at J, with 10 bases in the middle. CDR3 length: 16 amino acids. CDR3 nucleotides: TGCGCCAGCAGCTTGGACTCGCACTCCTCCTACAATGAGCAGTTCTTC. Its translation: CASSLDSHSSYNEQFF.